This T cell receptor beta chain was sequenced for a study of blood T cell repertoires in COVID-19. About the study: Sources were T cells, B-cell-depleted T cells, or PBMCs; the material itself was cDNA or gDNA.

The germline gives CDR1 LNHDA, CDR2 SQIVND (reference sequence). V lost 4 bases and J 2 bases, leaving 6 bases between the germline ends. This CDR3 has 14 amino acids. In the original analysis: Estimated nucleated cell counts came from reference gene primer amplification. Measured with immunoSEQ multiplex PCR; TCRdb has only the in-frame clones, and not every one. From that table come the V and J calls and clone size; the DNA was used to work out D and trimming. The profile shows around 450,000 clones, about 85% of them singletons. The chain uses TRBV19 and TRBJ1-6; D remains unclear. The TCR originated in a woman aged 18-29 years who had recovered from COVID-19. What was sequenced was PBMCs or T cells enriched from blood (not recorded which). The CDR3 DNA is TGTGCCAGTAGTACCCTAACCTATAATTCACCCCTCCACTTT. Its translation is CASSTLTYNSPLHF.